The 9 T cell receptor beta chains listed next were all sequenced from one sample in a study of T cell clonotyping in hematopoietic cell transplantation. Repertoires were generated with immunoSEQ multiplex PCR, while TCRdb's copy carries only in-frame clones and drops some. The sample lists about 41,000 clones, around 95% seen once, with 0.95% in the top ten. The sample consisted of peripheral blood mononuclear cells. These receptors all come from a man aged 25-45 years in good health. Some clones in this sample may be carry-over from other donors' samples.

The chain links TRBV4-2 to TRBJ2-3, with TRBD1 matching over 8 bases. Per germline, CDR1 LGHNA and CDR2 YNFKEQ. V trimming: 0 bases; J trimming: 4 bases; junction bases outside the gene matches: 12. The CDR3 sequence is 18 residues long. The CDR3: CASSQDLRTGSRPDTQYF. CDR3 DNA: TGTGCCAGCAGCCAAGATCTTCGGACAGGGAGTCGCCCAGATACGCAGTATTTT.

The rearrangement joins TRBV7-8 to TRBJ1-2, with D uncertain. The CDR3 covers 14 residues. From germline, CDR1 is SGHVS and CDR2 FQNEAQ. V dropped 0 bases and J dropped 5 bases, with 10 bases sitting between them. As DNA, the CDR3 is TGTGCCAGCAGCTTAGCGCAGGCGCCTTATGGCTACACCTTC. As protein: CASSLAQAPYGYTF.

The chain recombines TRBV5-1 with TRBJ1-4, with 11 bases identical to TRBD1. V was clipped by 4 bases and J by 6 bases; unmatched bases: 2. This CDR3 contains 14 residues. The germline V gene encodes CDR1 SGHRS and CDR2 YFSETQ. CDR3 residues: CASSQGQGDEKLFF. The CDR3 DNA is TGCGCCAGCAGCCAGGGACAGGGGGATGAAAAACTGTTTTTT.

The rearrangement joins TRBV5-4 to TRBJ1-4; weak D call: TRBD1 (5 bases). Germline CDR1 is SGHNT and CDR2 is YYREEE (reference sequence). The CDR3 extends over 15 amino acids. Trimming pared 7 bases from V and 0 bases from J, leaving 13 bases between. In DNA, the CDR3 is TGTGCCAGCCGACCCTGGGGGTCAACTAATGAAAAACTGTTTTTT. This codes for CASRPWGSTNEKLFF. The full variable domain, completed using reference TRBV5-4 and TRBJ1-4, is ETGVTQSPTHLIKTRGQQVTLRCSSQSGHNTVSWYQQALGQGPQFIFQYYREEENGRGNFPPRFSGLQFPNYSSELNVNALELDDSALYLCASRPWGSTNEKLFFGSGTQLSVL.

The CDR3 region has the DNA TGTGCCAGCAATAACCGGCAGGAGACCCAGTACTTC. Translated, it gives CASNNRQETQYF. The chain couples TRBV11-3 to TRBJ2-5; no definite D call. V dropped 7 bases and J dropped 5 bases, with 11 bases sitting between them. Germline V lookup: CDR1 SGHNT, CDR2 YENEEA. CDR3 length: 12 amino acids.

The rearrangement uses TRBV7-8 and TRBJ1-5, with 7 bases identical to TRBD1. Germline CDR1 and CDR2: SGHVS and FQNEAQ. V dropped 3 bases and J dropped 0; count of bases not matched to a gene: 11. This CDR3 has 18 residues. DNA for the CDR3: TGTGCCAGCAGCTTGGATACGACAGGGCTGTATAGCAATCAGCCCCAGCATTTT. Translation: CASSLDTTGLYSNQPQHF.

This chain connects TRBV15 to TRBJ1-2, with TRBD1 as a possible D gene (6 bases). Deletions cut 2 bases from V and 0 bases from J, with 22 bases between. This CDR3 has 19 residues. Per germline, CDR1 LNHNV and CDR2 YYDKDF (reference sequence). The CDR3 here is CATSRPSRGAARANYGYTF. The DNA of the CDR3 is TGTGCCACCAGCAGACCTTCGAGGGGGGCGGCGAGAGCTAACTATGGCTACACCTTC.

The chain carries TRBV11-3 and TRBJ2-7, with TRBD1 matching over 9 bases. Germline V gene sequence: CDR1 SGHNT, CDR2 YENEEA. CDR3 length equals 14 residues. V gave up 3 bases and J gave up 5 bases; unmatched junction bases: 5. DNA of the CDR3: TGTGCCAGCAGCTTGGGGACAGGGTCCCACGAGCAGTACTTC. The encoded protein is CASSLGTGSHEQYF.

The gene calls are TRBV5-1 and TRBJ2-2, with a possible D match to TRBD1 (5 bases). The germline V gene has CDR1 SGHRS and CDR2 YFSETQ. The CDR3 spans 14 residues. The V and J ends lost 2 bases and 3 bases respectively, with 8 bases between them. The CDR3 DNA sequence: TGCGCCAGCAGCTTAGGGGATTACACCGGGGAGCTGTTTTTT. It codes for CASSLGDYTGELFF.